Presented here are 15 T cell receptor beta chains from one specimen sequenced in a study of PD-1 blockade in classical Hodgkin lymphoma. All patients relapsed after autologous stem cell transplantation, and brentuximab vedotin exposure varied. Sequenced by immunoSEQ multiplex PCR; TCRdb stores in-frame clones only, minus some. The sample holds 110,000 or so clones, about 89% seen once. The specimen was peripheral blood mononuclear cells (PBMCs), collected before the second cycle of nivolumab. The receptors were gathered from a human donor with classical Hodgkin lymphoma.

This sequence joins TRBV5-1 and TRBJ2-7, with 12 bases lining up with TRBD2. CDR3 length: 17 amino acids. J was trimmed by 4 bases and V by 1 base; bases with no gene match: 9. Germline loops: CDR1 SGHRS, CDR2 YFSETQ. Here the CDR3 DNA reads TGCGCCAGCAGCTTGAACCCTAGCGGGAGGGCCGGGTACGAGCAGTACTTC. Translating gives CASSLNPSGRAGYEQYF.

The CDR3: CASSPRTGPNTEAFF. CDR3 in DNA: TGTGCCAGCAGCCCCCGGACAGGGCCCAACACTGAAGCTTTCTTT. The rearrangement uses TRBV7-2 and TRBJ1-1, with 8 positions matching TRBD1. Trimming cost V 5 bases and J 2 bases; bases outside gene matches: 7. CDR1 is SGHTA and CDR2 is FQGNSA in the germline V gene. The CDR3 spans 15 residues.

V and J are TRBV5-1 and TRBJ2-3; no clear D. CDR3 length equals 13 residues. Germline assignment: CDR1 SGHRS and CDR2 YFSETQ. V lost 6 bases to trimming and J lost 10 bases, with 18 bases between them. The CDR3 spells CASKKVSVGPQYF. The CDR3 coding sequence is TGCGCCAGCAAAAAAGTATCGGTAGGGCCGCAGTATTTT.

This sequence joins TRBV11-1 and TRBJ1-1; D is undetermined. Germline V lookup: CDR1 SGHAT, CDR2 FQDESV (reference sequence). The V and J ends lost 5 bases and 1 base respectively, with 11 bases between them. The CDR3 totals 14 residues. The CDR3 protein is CASSPYSKNTEAFF. Written as DNA, the CDR3 is TGTGCCAGCAGCCCTTACTCAAAGAACACTGAAGCTTTCTTT.

The CDR3 loop is CASSPQGGSYEQYF. For the CDR3, the DNA is TGTGCCAGCAGTCCCCAGGGGGGGTCCTACGAGCAGTACTTC. The chain links TRBV6-1 to TRBJ2-7; D may correspond to TRBD1 or TRBD2 (7 bases each). CDR3 length equals 14 residues. V was shortened by 5 bases and J by 1 base, with 12 bases between the two germline ends. Germline values: CDR1 MNHNS, CDR2 SASEGT.

This rearrangement joins TRBV19 to TRBJ2-5, with D possibly being TRBD2 (6 bases). CDR3 length: 14 residues. CDR1 LNHDA and CDR2 SQIVND come from the germline V gene (reference sequence). Trimming shortened V by 4 bases and J by 4 bases, and 13 bases separated the two germline ends. CDR3 sequence: CASSNRRVGETQYF. Written as DNA, the CDR3 is TGTGCCAGTAGTAACAGGAGGGTAGGAGAGACCCAGTACTTC.

The chain combines TRBV25-1 with TRBJ1-2; D is ambiguous. V was cut by 8 bases and J by 11 bases, with 18 bases left in between. CDR1 is MGHDK, CDR2 SYGVNS, per germline. This CDR3 is 12 amino acids long. Here the CDR3 reads CASSWGGPQYTF. CDR3 DNA sequence: TGTGCCAGCTCGTGGGGAGGGCCTCAGTACACCTTC.

The genes are TRBV6-5 and TRBJ2-1; 10 positions match TRBD1. Germline assignment: CDR1 MNHEY and CDR2 SVGAGI. The CDR3 contains 14 residues. V trimming: 6 bases; J trimming: 8 bases; junction bases outside the gene matches: 7. The CDR3 sequence: CASRPGQGRHEQFF. The CDR3 nucleotides are TGTGCCAGCAGGCCGGGACAGGGGAGGCATGAGCAGTTCTTC.

The chain has TRBV6-5 and TRBJ2-1, with D uncertain. Germline lookup yields CDR1 MNHEY and CDR2 SVGAGI. The CDR3 extends over 11 amino acids. V shed 8 bases and J shed 6 bases, with 8 bases lying between them. CDR3 protein: CASRRSNEQFF. CDR3 DNA sequence: TGTGCCAGCCGCAGGAGCAATGAGCAGTTCTTC.

The V gene is TRBV28, the J gene TRBJ1-4, with a tentative D call TRBD1 (5 bases). CDR1 is MDHEN and CDR2 is SYDVKM in the germline V gene. This CDR3 contains 15 residues. Trimming removed 3 bases from V and 0 bases from J, with 8 bases in between. The CDR3 reads CASSFRVATNEKLFF. CDR3 in DNA: TGTGCCAGCAGTTTCAGGGTAGCAACTAATGAAAAACTGTTTTTT.

This chain uses TRBV6-5 with TRBJ2-7; 10 bases fit TRBD2. The germline V gene encodes CDR1 MNHEY and CDR2 SVGAGI. V shed 2 bases and J 4 bases; nucleotides not matched to a gene: 5. The CDR3 has 15 amino acids. The CDR3 DNA reads as TGTGCCAGCAGTTACGCAGCGGGAGGGCCTTACGAGCAGTACTTC. Amino acids: CASSYAAGGPYEQYF.

CDR3 sequence (DNA): TGTGCCAGCAGCGACGGACAGACGCTCAATCAGCCCCAGCATTTT. Protein: CASSDGQTLNQPQHF. The chain has TRBV7-9 and TRBJ1-5; a weak D match, TRBD1 (6 bases). V was clipped by 5 bases and J by 3 bases, with 14 bases between them. CDR3 size: 15 residues. The germline gives CDR1 SEHNR, CDR2 FQNEAQ (reference sequence).

The chain couples TRBV4-3 to TRBJ1-1; D remains ambiguous. Trimming took off 3 bases at V and 11 bases at J, with 13 bases between the two ends. Per the germline V gene, CDR1 is LGHNA and CDR2 is YSLEER. The CDR3 is made up of 12 amino acids. The CDR3 DNA reads TGCGCCAGCAGCCACCAAAGAGGGATCGCTTTCTTT. Translating it yields CASSHQRGIAFF.

This chain connects TRBV5-1 to TRBJ2-5, with 11 bases fitting TRBD2. CDR1 and CDR2 from the germline V gene are SGHRS and YFSETQ. Trimming at V came to 4 bases and at J to 10 bases, leaving 15 bases not matched to a gene. The CDR3 length is 16 residues. The CDR3 is CASSIEPGLAAANQYF. CDR3 nucleotides: TGCGCCAGCAGCATCGAGCCGGGACTAGCGGCAGCTAACCAGTACTTC.

The V gene is TRBV5-1, the J gene TRBJ1-1; 7 bases map to TRBD1. V lost 0 bases to trimming and J lost 4 bases; unmatched junction nucleotides: 6. The CDR3 covers 15 residues. Germline CDR1 is SGHRS and CDR2 is YFSETQ. The CDR3: CASSLVPRGSTEAFF. In nucleotides, the CDR3 is TGCGCCAGCAGCTTGGTGCCCAGGGGGTCCACTGAAGCTTTCTTT. Full variable domain (remainder filled in from reference TRBV5-1 and TRBJ1-1): KAGVTQTPRYLIKTRGQQVTLSCSPISGHRSVSWYQQTPGQGLQFLFEYFSETQRNKGNFPGRFSGRQFSNSRSEMNVSTLELGDSALYLCASSLVPRGSTEAFFGQGTRLTVV.